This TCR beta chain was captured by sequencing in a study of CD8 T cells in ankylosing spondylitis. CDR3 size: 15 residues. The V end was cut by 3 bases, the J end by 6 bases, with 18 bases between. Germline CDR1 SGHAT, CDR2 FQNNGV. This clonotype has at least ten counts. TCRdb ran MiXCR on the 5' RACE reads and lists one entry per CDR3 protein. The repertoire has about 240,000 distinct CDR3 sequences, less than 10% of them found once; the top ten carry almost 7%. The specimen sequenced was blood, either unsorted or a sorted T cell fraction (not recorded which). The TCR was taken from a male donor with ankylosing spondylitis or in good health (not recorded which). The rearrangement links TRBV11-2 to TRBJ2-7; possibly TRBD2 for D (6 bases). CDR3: CASSFRRDSRVEQYF. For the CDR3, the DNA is TGTGCCAGCAGCTTTAGACGGGACTCGAGGGTCGAGCAGTACTTC.